This T cell receptor beta chain emerged from a study of blood T cell repertoires in COVID-19. After removal of 1 base from V and 2 bases from J, the junction contained 14 bases not matched to a gene. Germline CDR1 SGHRS, CDR2 YFSETQ. CDR3 length: 18 residues. This table comes from immunoSEQ multiplex PCR, and its TCRdb copy is limited to in-frame clones, with some not included. The sample consists of about 210,000 clones, around 81% of them appearing once. This clonotype originated in a woman aged 65 to 85 with acute or convalescent COVID-19. This sequence joins TRBV5-1 and TRBJ2-5, with 7 bases identical to TRBD1. Material: peripheral blood. The CDR3 DNA reads as TGCGCCAGCAGCTTGCAGCCCCCTTCGACAGGGTCTCAAGAGACCCAGTACTTC. Protein product: CASSLQPPSTGSQETQYF. Drawing the rest from reference TRBV5-1 and TRBJ2-5, the complete variable domain is KAGVTQTPRYLIKTRGQQVTLSCSPISGHRSVSWYQQTPGQGLQFLFEYFSETQRNKGNFPGRFSGRQFSNSRSEMNVSTLELGDSALYLCASSLQPPSTGSQETQYFGPGTRLLVL.